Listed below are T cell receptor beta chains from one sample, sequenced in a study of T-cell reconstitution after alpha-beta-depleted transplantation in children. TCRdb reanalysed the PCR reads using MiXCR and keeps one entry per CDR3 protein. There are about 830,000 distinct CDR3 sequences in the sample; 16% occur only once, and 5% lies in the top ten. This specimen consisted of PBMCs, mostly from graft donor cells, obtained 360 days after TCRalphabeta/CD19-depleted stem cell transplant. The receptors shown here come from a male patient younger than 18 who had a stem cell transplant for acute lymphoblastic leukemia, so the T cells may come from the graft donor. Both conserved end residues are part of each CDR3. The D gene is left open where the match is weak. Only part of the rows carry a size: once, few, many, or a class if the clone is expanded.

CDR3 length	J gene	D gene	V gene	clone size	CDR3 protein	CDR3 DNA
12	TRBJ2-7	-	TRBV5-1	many	CASSSLGPEQYF	TGCGCCAGCAGCTCTTTGGGACCAGAGCAGTACTTC
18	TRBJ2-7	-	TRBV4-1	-	CASSQDQSGAFLSYEQYF	TGCGCCAGCAGCCAAGATCAGTCGGGAGCGTTTCTCTCCTACGAGCAGTACTTC
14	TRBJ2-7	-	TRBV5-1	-	CASSQTQESYEQYF	TGCGCCAGCAGCCAGACACAGGAATCCTACGAGCAGTACTTC
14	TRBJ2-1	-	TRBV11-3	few	CASSLDTSYNEQFF	TGTGCCAGCAGCTTGGATACTTCGTACAATGAGCAGTTCTTC
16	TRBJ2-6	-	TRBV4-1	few	CASSRTDLAGANVLTF	TGCGCCAGCAGCCGGACGGACCTAGCTGGGGCCAACGTCCTGACTTTC
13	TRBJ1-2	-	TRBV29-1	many	CSVVTSGYYGYTF	TGCAGCGTTGTGACCTCGGGATACTATGGCTACACCTTC
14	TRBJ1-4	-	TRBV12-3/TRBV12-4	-	CASSHRVRNEKLFF	TGTGCCAGCAGTCACAGGGTGCGTAATGAAAAACTGTTTTTT
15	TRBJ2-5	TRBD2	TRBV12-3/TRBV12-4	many	CASSSQREGPETQYF	TGTGCCAGCAGTTCGCAGCGGGAGGGCCCTGAGACCCAGTACTTC
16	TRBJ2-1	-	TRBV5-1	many	CASSPEGASRRNEQFF	TGCGCCAGCAGCCCGGAGGGGGCATCGAGACGGAATGAGCAGTTCTTC
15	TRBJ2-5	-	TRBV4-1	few	CASSQEGGRWETQYF	TGCGCCAGCAGCCAAGAAGGAGGGCGGTGGGAGACCCAGTACTTC
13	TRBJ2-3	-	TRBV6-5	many	CASSLKVEDTQYF	TGTGCCAGCAGTCTGAAGGTCGAAGATACGCAGTATTTT